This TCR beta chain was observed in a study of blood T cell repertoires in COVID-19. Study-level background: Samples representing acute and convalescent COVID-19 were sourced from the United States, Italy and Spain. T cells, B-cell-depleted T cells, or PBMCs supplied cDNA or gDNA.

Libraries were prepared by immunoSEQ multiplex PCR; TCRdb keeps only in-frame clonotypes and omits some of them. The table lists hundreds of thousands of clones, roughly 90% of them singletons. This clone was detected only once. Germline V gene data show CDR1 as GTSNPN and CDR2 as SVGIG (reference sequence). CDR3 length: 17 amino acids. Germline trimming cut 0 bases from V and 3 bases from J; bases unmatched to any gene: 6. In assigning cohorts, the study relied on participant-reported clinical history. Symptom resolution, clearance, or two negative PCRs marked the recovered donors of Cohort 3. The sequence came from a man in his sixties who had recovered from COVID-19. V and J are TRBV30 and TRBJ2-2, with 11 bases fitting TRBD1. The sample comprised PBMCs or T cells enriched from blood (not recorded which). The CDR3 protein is CAWSVGDRGKYTGELFF. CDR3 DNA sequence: TGTGCCTGGAGTGTAGGGGACAGGGGGAAGTACACCGGGGAGCTGTTTTTT.